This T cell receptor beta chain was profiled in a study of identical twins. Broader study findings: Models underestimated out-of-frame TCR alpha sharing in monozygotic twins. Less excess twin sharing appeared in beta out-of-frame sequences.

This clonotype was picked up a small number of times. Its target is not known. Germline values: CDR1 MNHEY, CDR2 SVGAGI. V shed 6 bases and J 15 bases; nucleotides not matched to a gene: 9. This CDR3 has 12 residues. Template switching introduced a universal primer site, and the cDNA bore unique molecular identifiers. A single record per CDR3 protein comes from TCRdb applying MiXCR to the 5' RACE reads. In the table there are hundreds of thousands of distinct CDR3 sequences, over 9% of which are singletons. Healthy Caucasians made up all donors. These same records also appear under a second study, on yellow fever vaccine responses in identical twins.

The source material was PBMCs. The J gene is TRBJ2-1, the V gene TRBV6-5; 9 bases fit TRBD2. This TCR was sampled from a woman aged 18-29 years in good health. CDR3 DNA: TGTGCCAGCAGCTCCTGGGGGACTAGCACGTTCTTC. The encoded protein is CASSSWGTSTFF.